The sample holds many counts of the clone carrying this TCR beta chain. Its antigen remains unidentified. Germline V gene sequence: CDR1 MDHEN, CDR2 SYDVKM. V lost 6 bases to trimming and J lost 4 bases, with 13 bases between them. The CDR3 has 14 amino acids. The sample originates from a study of T cell repertoires in cytomegalovirus infection. Overall study context: Indicated by public TCR beta signatures were CMV infection and matching HLA type.

Study outcomes and limitations: Pooled public TCR beta family frequency picked out CMV carriers with the relevant HLA.

TCRdb recomputed calls from the reads with MiXCR, one row per CDR3 protein. The sample carries hundreds of thousands of distinct CDR3 sequences, about 33% recorded once. This receptor was obtained from a human donor in good health (CMV status not recorded). Some clones in this sample may be carry-over from other donors' samples. The chain recombines TRBV28 with TRBJ1-5; a weak D match, TRBD1 (5 bases). The sequenced sample was PBMCs. CDR3 coding DNA: TGTGCCAGCAGACCGGGGGGGGTGAATCAGCCCCAGCATTTT. It codes for CASRPGGVNQPQHF.